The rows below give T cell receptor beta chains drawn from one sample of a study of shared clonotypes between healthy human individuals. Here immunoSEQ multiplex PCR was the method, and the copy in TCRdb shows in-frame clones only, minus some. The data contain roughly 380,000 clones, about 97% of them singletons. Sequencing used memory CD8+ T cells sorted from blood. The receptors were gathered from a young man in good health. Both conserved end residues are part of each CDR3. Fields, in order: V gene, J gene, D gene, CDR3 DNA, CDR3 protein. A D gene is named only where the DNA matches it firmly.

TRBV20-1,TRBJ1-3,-,TGCAGTGGGTGGGCCATATATTTT,CSGWAIYF
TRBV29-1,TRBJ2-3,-,TGCAGCGTTCTACAGGGTGGAACAGATACGCAGTATTTT,CSVLQGGTDTQYF
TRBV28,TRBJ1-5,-,TGTGCCAGCAGTTTATGGGAGGTCAATCAGCCCCAGCATTTT,CASSLWEVNQPQHF
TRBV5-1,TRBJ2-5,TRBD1,TGCGCCAGCAGCTTGGGGGACAGGGTGCAAGAGACCCAGTACTTC,CASSLGDRVQETQYF
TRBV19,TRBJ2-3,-,TGTGCCAGTAGTATTAGCCTAGCGCCTAGCACAGATACGCAGTATTTT,CASSISLAPSTDTQYF
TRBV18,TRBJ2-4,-,TGTGCCAGCTCACCATCCTCCAAAAACATTCAGTACTTC,CASSPSSKNIQYF
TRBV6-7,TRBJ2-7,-,TGTGCCAGACCACATGGGCGGAGAAGCTACGAGCAGTACTTC,CARPHGRRSYEQYF
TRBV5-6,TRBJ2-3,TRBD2,TGTGCCAGCACCTCCCCACTAGCGGAACCCACAGATACGCAGTATTTT,CASTSPLAEPTDTQYF
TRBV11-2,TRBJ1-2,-,TGTGCCAGCAGCTTAGAGTCCGGGGATGGCTACACCTTC,CASSLESGDGYTF
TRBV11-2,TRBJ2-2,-,TGTGCCAGCCTCAGGAACACCGGGGAGCTGTTTTTT,CASLRNTGELFF
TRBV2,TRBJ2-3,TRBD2,TGTGCCAGCAACGGGGGGATCTCAGATACGCAGTATTTT,CASNGGISDTQYF
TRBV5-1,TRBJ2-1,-,TGCGCCAGCAGCTTGGTCAGCGGCTCCTACAATGAGCAGTTCTTC,CASSLVSGSYNEQFF
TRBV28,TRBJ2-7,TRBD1,TGTGCCAGCAGCATGGACAGGGGGCTCTCCTACGAGCAGTACTTC,CASSMDRGLSYEQYF
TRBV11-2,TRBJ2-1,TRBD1,TGTGCCAGCAGCATACGGACAGGGCCGTGGAATGAGCAGTTCTTC,CASSIRTGPWNEQFF
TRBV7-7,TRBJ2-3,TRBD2,TGTGCTAGCAGCCCTTCGGGACTAGCGGGAGATACGCAGTATTTT,CASSPSGLAGDTQYF
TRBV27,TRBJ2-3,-,TGTGCCGGAAGCAGTAGCAGTTTCACAGATACGCAGTATTTT,CAGSSSSFTDTQYF
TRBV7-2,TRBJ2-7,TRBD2,TGTGCCAGCAGCCACCATACGACTAGCGCGATTTCCTACGAGCAGTACTTC,CASSHHTTSAISYEQYF
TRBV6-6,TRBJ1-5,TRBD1,TGTGCCAGCAGGTACACAGGGGGCGGGGATCAGCCCCAGCATTTT,CASRYTGGGDQPQHF
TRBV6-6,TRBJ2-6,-,TGTGCCAGCAGCAAAACAGGGTACGCTGGGGCCAACGTCCTGACTTTC,CASSKTGYAGANVLTF
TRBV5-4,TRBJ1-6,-,TGTGCCAGCAGCTTGGGACCGCATAATTCACCCCTCCACTTT,CASSLGPHNSPLHF
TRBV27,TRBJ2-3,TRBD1,TGTGCCAGCAGCCTAGGGACAGGAAGGGATACGCAGTATTTT,CASSLGTGRDTQYF
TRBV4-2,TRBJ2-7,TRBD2,TGTGCCAGCAGCCAAGATCATTTAGCGGGACGGGTGTTCTACGAGCAGTACTTC,CASSQDHLAGRVFYEQYF
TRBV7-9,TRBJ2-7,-,TGTGCCAGCAGCTCTCCTAGATCCTACGAGCAGTACTTC,CASSSPRSYEQYF
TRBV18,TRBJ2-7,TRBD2,TGTGCCAGCTCACTAGCGGGCTCCTACGAGCAGTACTTC,CASSLAGSYEQYF
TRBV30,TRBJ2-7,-,TGTGCCTGGAGTCAGGGGTGGTACGAGCAGTACTTC,CAWSQGWYEQYF
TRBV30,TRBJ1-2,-,TGTGCCTGGGGAATAGGCGGGGTTGGCTACACCTTC,CAWGIGGVGYTF